Listed below are T cell receptor beta chains from one sample, sequenced in a study of cytomegalovirus exposure and HLA in healthy donors. Libraries were prepared by immunoSEQ multiplex PCR; TCRdb keeps only in-frame clonotypes and omits some of them. The profile shows fewer than 130,000 clones, 75% to 90% of them singletons. Sequenced sample: PBMCs. Every receptor here comes from a man between 40 and 49 years old in good health and CMV-seronegative. The CDR3 runs from the conserved cysteine through the conserved F or W. The D gene is left open where the match is weak. Size is stated for part of the rows, as once, few or many counts, or as a class when the clone is expanded.

d_gene: NA; abundance: once; j_gene: TRBJ2-2; len: 16; v_gene: TRBV19; CDR3nt: TGTGCCAGTAGCGACGGCGCCAGGGGAGACACCGGGGAGCTGTTTTTT; CDR3aa: CASSDGARGDTGELFF
d_gene: NA; abundance: NA; j_gene: TRBJ1-3; len: 15; v_gene: TRBV5-6; CDR3nt: TGTGCCAGCAGCCCGGGGAGCGGCTCTGGAAACACCATATATTTT; CDR3aa: CASSPGSGSGNTIYF
d_gene: NA; abundance: NA; j_gene: TRBJ2-3; len: 11; v_gene: TRBV29-1; CDR3nt: TGCAGCGTTACAAGCACAGATACGCAGTATTTT; CDR3aa: CSVTSTDTQYF
d_gene: NA; abundance: NA; j_gene: TRBJ2-5; len: 17; v_gene: TRBV2; CDR3nt: TGTGCCAGCAGCGTATCCGGGACAGGTGCTCCGGGGGGGACCCAGTACTTC; CDR3aa: CASSVSGTGAPGGTQYF
d_gene: NA; abundance: few; j_gene: TRBJ1-1; len: 14; v_gene: TRBV15; CDR3nt: TGTGCCACCAGCAGAGTGCGGGAGTACACTGAAGCTTTCTTT; CDR3aa: CATSRVREYTEAFF
d_gene: NA; abundance: NA; j_gene: TRBJ2-1; len: 13; v_gene: TRBV5-1; CDR3nt: TGCGCCAGCAGCTTGGCACAGGCGTATGAGCAGTTCTTC; CDR3aa: CASSLAQAYEQFF
d_gene: TRBD1; abundance: NA; j_gene: TRBJ2-7; len: 14; v_gene: TRBV29-1; CDR3nt: TGCAGCGTCTTGGGCCGGGACAGATCCTACGAGCAGTACTTC; CDR3aa: CSVLGRDRSYEQYF
d_gene: TRBD1; abundance: NA; j_gene: TRBJ1-3; len: 15; v_gene: TRBV2; CDR3nt: TGTGCCAGCAGTGAAGGAGGGGGCGCTGGAAACACCATATATTTT; CDR3aa: CASSEGGGAGNTIYF
d_gene: NA; abundance: once; j_gene: TRBJ1-1; len: 14; v_gene: TRBV28; CDR3nt: TGTGCCAGCAGTGTTAGGACAGCCAACACTGAAGCTTTCTTT; CDR3aa: CASSVRTANTEAFF
d_gene: TRBD1; abundance: NA; j_gene: TRBJ1-1; len: 12; v_gene: TRBV30; CDR3nt: TGTGCCTGGAACAGGGGAGGAGGAAAAGCTTTCTTT; CDR3aa: CAWNRGGGKAFF
d_gene: NA; abundance: once; j_gene: TRBJ1-1; len: 15; v_gene: TRBV13; CDR3nt: TGTGCCAGCAGCCCAGGGGCCCTACCGAACACTGAAGCTTTCTTT; CDR3aa: CASSPGALPNTEAFF
d_gene: NA; abundance: NA; j_gene: TRBJ1-1; len: 14; v_gene: TRBV5-1; CDR3nt: TGCGCCAGCAGCTTGGGGGGCAAGGACACTGAAGCTTTCTTT; CDR3aa: CASSLGGKDTEAFF
d_gene: NA; abundance: NA; j_gene: TRBJ1-2; len: 15; v_gene: TRBV27; CDR3nt: TGTGCCAGCAGTTTAGCGGGGGCAGGAAACTATGGCTACACCTTC; CDR3aa: CASSLAGAGNYGYTF
d_gene: TRBD1; abundance: NA; j_gene: TRBJ2-7; len: 13; v_gene: TRBV2; CDR3nt: TGTGCCAGCAGTGCCGGGACAGGCTACGAGCAGTACTTC; CDR3aa: CASSAGTGYEQYF
d_gene: TRBD1; abundance: NA; j_gene: TRBJ2-2; len: 13; v_gene: TRBV27; CDR3nt: TGTGCCAGCCATCTACAGGGGGCCAGGGAGCTGTTTTTT; CDR3aa: CASHLQGARELFF
d_gene: NA; abundance: NA; j_gene: TRBJ1-2; len: 13; v_gene: TRBV5-1; CDR3nt: TGCGCCAGCAGCCTGAACCAGGGGCGAGGCTACACCTTC; CDR3aa: CASSLNQGRGYTF
d_gene: NA; abundance: NA; j_gene: TRBJ1-5; len: 15; v_gene: TRBV6-1; CDR3nt: TGTGCCAGCAGTGGCCAGGGTATACGAGGTCAGCCCCAGCATTTT; CDR3aa: CASSGQGIRGQPQHF
d_gene: NA; abundance: NA; j_gene: TRBJ1-1; len: 14; v_gene: TRBV7-2; CDR3nt: TGTGCCAGCAGCTTAGTAGGGGCCAGGACCGAAGCTTTCTTT; CDR3aa: CASSLVGARTEAFF
d_gene: TRBD1; abundance: few; j_gene: TRBJ2-7; len: 14; v_gene: TRBV2; CDR3nt: TGTGCCAGCAGGGGGACAGGGGAGCGCGGGGAGCAGTACTTC; CDR3aa: CASRGTGERGEQYF
d_gene: NA; abundance: NA; j_gene: TRBJ1-1; len: 14; v_gene: TRBV19; CDR3nt: TGTGCCAGTATTAGATCGGGAGGGAACACTGAAGCTTTCTTT; CDR3aa: CASIRSGGNTEAFF